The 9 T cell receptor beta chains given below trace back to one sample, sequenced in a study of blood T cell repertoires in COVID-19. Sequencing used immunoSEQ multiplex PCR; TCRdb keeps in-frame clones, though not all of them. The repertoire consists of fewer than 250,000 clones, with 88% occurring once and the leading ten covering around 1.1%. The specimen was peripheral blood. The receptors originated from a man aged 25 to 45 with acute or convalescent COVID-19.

The CDR3 loop reads CASSPQGVSGLAGANSYEQYF. For the CDR3, the DNA is TGTGCCAGTAGTCCGCAGGGGGTTAGTGGACTAGCGGGAGCCAACTCCTACGAGCAGTACTTC. The chain uses TRBV19 and TRBJ2-7, with 13 bases fitting TRBD2. The CDR3 is 21 residues long. Trimming cost V 5 bases and J 0 bases; bases outside gene matches: 19. The germline gives CDR1 LNHDA, CDR2 SQIVND (reference sequence).

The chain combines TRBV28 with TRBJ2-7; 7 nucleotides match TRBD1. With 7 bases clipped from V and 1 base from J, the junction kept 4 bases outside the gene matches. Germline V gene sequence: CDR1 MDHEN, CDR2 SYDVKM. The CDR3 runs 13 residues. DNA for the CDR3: TGTGCCAGCAAAATCAGGGGGTCCTACGAGCAGTACTTC. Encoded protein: CASKIRGSYEQYF. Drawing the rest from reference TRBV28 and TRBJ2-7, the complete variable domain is DVKVTQSSRYLVKRTGEKVFLECVQDMDHENMFWYRQDPGLGLRLIYFSYDVKMKEKGDIPEGYSVSREKKERFSLILESASTNQTSMYLCASKIRGSYEQYFGPGTRLTVT.

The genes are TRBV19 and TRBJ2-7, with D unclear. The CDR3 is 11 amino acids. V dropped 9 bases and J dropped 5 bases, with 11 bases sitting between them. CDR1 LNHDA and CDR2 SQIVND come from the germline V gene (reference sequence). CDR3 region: CARTFLDEQYF. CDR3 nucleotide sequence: TGTGCCAGGACATTTCTGGACGAGCAGTACTTC.

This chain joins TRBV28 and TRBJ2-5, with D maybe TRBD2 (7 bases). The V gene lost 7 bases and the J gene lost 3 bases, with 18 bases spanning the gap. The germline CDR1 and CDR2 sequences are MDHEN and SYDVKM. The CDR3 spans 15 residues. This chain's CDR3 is CASNLRRGGEETQYF. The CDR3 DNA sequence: TGTGCCAGCAACCTTAGGCGCGGGGGCGAAGAGACCCAGTACTTC.

CDR3 protein: CASSLSGTSGRFWNEQFF. CDR3 nucleotide sequence: TGTGCCAGCAGCTTAAGTGGGACTAGCGGGAGGTTTTGGAATGAGCAGTTCTTC. The rearrangement links TRBV7-3 to TRBJ2-1; TRBD2 agrees at 15 bases. Germline V gene lookup returns CDR1 SGHTA and CDR2 FQGTGA. V was clipped by 1 base and J by 7 bases; unmatched bases: 8. The CDR3 consists of 18 residues.

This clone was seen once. CDR3 sequence (DNA): TGTGCCAGCAGCTTTTCAGCGGGAGTTTCGTACGAGCAGTACTTC. This gives the protein CASSFSAGVSYEQYF. The rearrangement links TRBV11-2 to TRBJ2-7; 8 nucleotides align to TRBD2. This CDR3 region has 15 residues. Germline V CDR1 and CDR2: SGHAT, FQNNGV. V was clipped by 3 bases and J by 4 bases; unmatched bases: 8.

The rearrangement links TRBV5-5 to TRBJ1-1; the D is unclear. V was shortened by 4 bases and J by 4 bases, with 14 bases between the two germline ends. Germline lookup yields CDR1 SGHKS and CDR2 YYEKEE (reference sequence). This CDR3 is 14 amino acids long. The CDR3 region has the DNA TGTGCCAGCAGCCTGCCGGTGAGAGGCACTGAAGCTTTCTTT. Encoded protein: CASSLPVRGTEAFF.

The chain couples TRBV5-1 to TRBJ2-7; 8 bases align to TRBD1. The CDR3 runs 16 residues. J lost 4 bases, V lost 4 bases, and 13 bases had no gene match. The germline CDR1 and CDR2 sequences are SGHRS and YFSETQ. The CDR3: CASSKIPGQASYEQYF. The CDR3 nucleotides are TGCGCCAGCAGCAAGATACCGGGACAGGCCTCTTACGAGCAGTACTTC.

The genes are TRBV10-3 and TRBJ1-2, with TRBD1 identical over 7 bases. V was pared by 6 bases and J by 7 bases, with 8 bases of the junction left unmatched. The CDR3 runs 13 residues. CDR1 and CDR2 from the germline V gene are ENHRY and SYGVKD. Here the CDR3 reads CAIRTGLLGGYTF. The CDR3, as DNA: TGTGCCATCAGGACAGGGTTGTTGGGTGGCTACACCTTC.